The rows below give T cell receptor beta chains drawn from one sample of a study of blood T cells in healthy people across ages. Via MiXCR, TCRdb re-called the 5' RACE reads, giving one row per CDR3 protein. Of about 700,000 distinct CDR3 sequences in the sample, about 32% are singletons; the top ten hold over 15%. Sequencing was carried out using blood. These receptors all stem from a woman of 80 years or more in good health. Both conserved end residues are part of each CDR3. A D gene is named only where the DNA matches it firmly. Size is stated for part of the rows, as once, few or many counts, or as a class when the clone is expanded.

clone size	J gene	V gene	D gene	CDR3 DNA	CDR3 protein
NA	TRBJ2-4	TRBV6-1	TRBD1	TGTGCCAGCAGTCTCGGGACAGCCTGCGTGCAGTACTTC	CASSLGTACVQYF
NA	TRBJ1-6	TRBV21-1	NA	TGTGCCAGCAGCAAACCCGAGTCACACCTCCACTTT	CASSKPESHLHF
NA	TRBJ2-7	TRBV27	NA	TGTGCCAGCAGTATAATACTAGCTCCTTTGATCGAGCAGTACTTC	CASSIILAPLIEQYF
NA	TRBJ1-1	TRBV5-6	NA	TGTGCCAGCAGCTCCCTAAGGCTGACATCGTCACGGACTGAAGCTTTCTTT	CASSSLRLTSSRTEAFF
NA	TRBJ1-1	TRBV10-3	NA	TGTGCCATCAGTACCCAAATAGTGAACACTGAAGCTTTCTTT	CAISTQIVNTEAFF
NA	TRBJ2-5	TRBV29-1	NA	TGCAGCGTTGAAGGGGCTACAGGGTTAGAGACCCAGTACTTC	CSVEGATGLETQYF
NA	TRBJ2-1	TRBV13	NA	TGTGCCAGCAGCCTCAGACGGGACTCATACAATGAGCAGTTCTTC	CASSLRRDSYNEQFF
many	TRBJ1-2	TRBV29-1	TRBD1	TGCAGCGTCCCCGGGACAGATGGTTATGGCTACACCTTC	CSVPGTDGYGYTF
many	TRBJ1-6	TRBV7-9	TRBD1	TGTGCCAGCAGCCATGGACAGGAGAATCGGGTCTCACCCCTCCACTTT	CASSHGQENRVSPLHF
many	TRBJ2-1	TRBV4-2	TRBD1	TGTGCCAGCAGCCAAGCGGGACAGGGCTACAATGAGCAGTTCTTC	CASSQAGQGYNEQFF
many	TRBJ2-3	TRBV6-5	NA	TGTGCCAGCACGAGGGGGGGACTCACAGATACGCAGTATTTT	CASTRGGLTDTQYF
few	TRBJ2-3	TRBV12-3/TRBV12-4	NA	TGTGCCAGCAGGTCTAGCGGAGGGGGGGATGGCACAGATACGCAGTATTTT	CASRSSGGGDGTDTQYF
few	TRBJ1-1	TRBV6-6	NA	TGTGCCAGCAGGGACCAGGACACTGAAGCTTTCTTT	CASRDQDTEAFF
NA	TRBJ2-2	TRBV20-1	TRBD2	TGCAGTGCTAGACCTAGCGGGGGTGACGGGGAGCTGTTTTTT	CSARPSGGDGELFF
NA	TRBJ1-1	TRBV20-1	NA	TGCAGTGCTCCCCGGGTCCAAAACACCGAAGCTTTCTTT	CSAPRVQNTEAFF
NA	TRBJ1-6	TRBV4-3	NA	TGCGCCAGCGGCCAAGATACGACAGAACGACCCCTCCACTTT	CASGQDTTERPLHF
many	TRBJ2-7	TRBV12-3/TRBV12-4	NA	TGTGCCAGCAGGCCGGCTTTGGGGGCTGGAGGCGAGCAGTACTTC	CASRPALGAGGEQYF
NA	TRBJ2-2	TRBV24-1	NA	TGTGCCACCAGTGCCCATCGGGGGCGACAGATCTACACCGGGGAGCTGTTTTTT	CATSAHRGRQIYTGELFF
many	TRBJ2-3	TRBV6-2/TRBV6-3	TRBD1	TGTGCCAGCAGTCCTTCCAGTGGGACAGGGGGCCGCGATACGCAGTATTTT	CASSPSSGTGGRDTQYF
many	TRBJ1-5	TRBV12-3/TRBV12-4	NA	TGTGCCAGCAGCCTGAAGAGGCTTAGCAATCAGCCCCAGCATTTT	CASSLKRLSNQPQHF
many	TRBJ2-1	TRBV27	TRBD2	TGTGCCAGCAGTTTATCGACTAGCGGAGCGGGGAGTGAGCAGTTCTTC	CASSLSTSGAGSEQFF
NA	TRBJ2-3	TRBV5-1	TRBD2	TGCGCCAGCAGCTTGGCCTGGACTAGCGGGGCAGATACGCAGTATTTT	CASSLAWTSGADTQYF
few	TRBJ1-2	TRBV9	NA	TGTGCCAGCAGCCCCGGGAGCACAGGGTATGGCTACACCTTC	CASSPGSTGYGYTF
NA	TRBJ1-2	TRBV7-8	NA	TGTGCCAGCAGCAAACCCGCCCCCCCGCAGGGCTACACCTTC	CASSKPAPPQGYTF
many	TRBJ2-6	TRBV21-1	NA	TGTGCCAGGGGATGGGTCTCTGGGGCCAACGTCCTGACTTTC	CARGWVSGANVLTF
many	TRBJ2-3	TRBV15	TRBD2	TGTGCCACCAGCAGTTTAGTGGGGACTAGCCGTGGCACAGATACGCAGTATTTT	CATSSLVGTSRGTDTQYF
NA	TRBJ2-1	TRBV5-1	TRBD2	TGCGCCAGCAGCTTGGTCCCCCTAGCGGATAGGAGCTCCTACAATGAGCAGTTCTTC	CASSLVPLADRSSYNEQFF
NA	TRBJ1-4	TRBV2	NA	TGTGCCAGCAGCCGAAAGGGGGGTGAAAAACTGTTTTTT	CASSRKGGEKLFF
NA	TRBJ2-7	TRBV7-6	NA	TGTGCCAGCAGCCCGGGGGAAGGAGGGGGTACCTACGAGCAGTACTTC	CASSPGEGGGTYEQYF
NA	TRBJ1-2	TRBV7-2	TRBD1	TGTGCCAGCAGCTTTGACAGGGGCGAGTATGGCTACACCTTC	CASSFDRGEYGYTF
many	TRBJ2-3	TRBV3-1	NA	TGTGCCAGCAGCCTCGGACAGCTAGGCACAGATACGCAGTATTTT	CASSLGQLGTDTQYF
NA	TRBJ2-7	TRBV5-1	TRBD2	TGCGCCAGCAGCCCAGGGACTAGCGAATCCTACGAGCAGTACTTC	CASSPGTSESYEQYF
many	TRBJ1-5	TRBV7-2	NA	TGTGCCAGCAGCTCATTAGGTCGCAATCAGCCCCAGCATTTT	CASSSLGRNQPQHF
many	TRBJ2-3	TRBV6-5	TRBD1	TGTGCCAGCAGATCATCCGGGACAGGGGTTTGGGATACGCAGTATTTT	CASRSSGTGVWDTQYF
once	TRBJ2-1	TRBV5-1	TRBD2	TGCGCCGGCAGCTTGGTCTTTCAGGGACTAGCCTACAATGAGCAGTTCTTC	CAGSLVFQGLAYNEQFF
many	TRBJ1-2	TRBV25-1	NA	TGTGCCAGCAGTGACCTGACCGGGACCTCCGAGGCAGGGGCCGATGGCTACACCTTC	CASSDLTGTSEAGADGYTF
many	TRBJ1-5	TRBV20-1	TRBD1	TGCAGTGCTTCGACAGGGGTTTACGACAATCAGCCCCAGCATTTT	CSASTGVYDNQPQHF
many	TRBJ2-3	TRBV5-1	NA	TGCGCCAGCAGTGGGGGTTATCCCACAGATACGCAGTATTTT	CASSGGYPTDTQYF
once	TRBJ2-3	TRBV7-2	TRBD2	TGTGCCAGCAGCTTGAGCGGGAGGGCCGAAGATACGCAGTATTTT	CASSLSGRAEDTQYF
NA	TRBJ2-5	TRBV28	NA	TGTGCCAGCAGGACCACGAGGGGAGTAAATTTTGGAGAGACCCAGTACTTC	CASRTTRGVNFGETQYF
NA	TRBJ1-2	TRBV19	NA	TGTGCCAGTAGCAATAGGCGCCGGGAGAAAGGATTAATGGATGGCTACACCTTC	CASSNRRREKGLMDGYTF
many	TRBJ2-7	TRBV6-2/TRBV6-3	NA	TGTGCCAGCAGTTACTTGCACGAGCAGTACTTC	CASSYLHEQYF
NA	TRBJ2-5	TRBV6-5	NA	TGTGCCAGCAGTTACGGGACGGTGGGTCAAGAGACCCAGTACTTC	CASSYGTVGQETQYF
NA	TRBJ2-2	TRBV5-1	NA	TGCGCCAGCAGCTATGACAGCGCGAACACCGGGGAGCTGTTTTTT	CASSYDSANTGELFF
many	TRBJ1-5	TRBV6-2/TRBV6-3	TRBD1	TGTGCCAGCAGTCTCGGGACAGGGCATCAGCCCCAGCATTTT	CASSLGTGHQPQHF
many	TRBJ1-5	TRBV7-2	NA	TGTGCCAGCAGCTTAGCCAGGGATGGCCAGCCCCAGCATTTT	CASSLARDGQPQHF
many	TRBJ2-5	TRBV5-1	NA	TGCGCCAGCAGCTTGGTACTAGCCGGGGAGACCCAGTACTTC	CASSLVLAGETQYF
NA	TRBJ2-2	TRBV7-2	NA	TGTGCCAGCAGCTTGGGGGGGGCGGCCGGGGAGCGGTTTTTT	CASSLGGAAGERFF
many	TRBJ1-2	TRBV20-1	NA	TGCAGTGCTAGGGAGGGGGGCTACACCTTC	CSAREGGYTF
NA	TRBJ2-5	TRBV30	NA	TGTGCCTGGAGGGGGTACAATGAGCAGTACTTC	CAWRGYNEQYF
many	TRBJ2-1	TRBV20-1	NA	TGCAGTGCGCGCAATACGGGACGGAACGTCGTGGGGCAGTTCTTC	CSARNTGRNVVGQFF
many	TRBJ2-4	TRBV7-9	NA	TGTGCCAGCAGCTTAGTTGTGACGGTCGACAAAAACATTCAGTACTTC	CASSLVVTVDKNIQYF
NA	TRBJ1-1	TRBV5-1	TRBD1	TGCGCCAGCAGCTTGAGGGAACAGGGGTTGAACACTGAAGCTTTCTTT	CASSLREQGLNTEAFF